This T cell receptor (beta chain) was captured by sequencing in a study of post-analysis software for immune sequencing data. Study information: Some patients lacked subtype; others had relapsing-remitting, secondary progressive or progressive-relapsing disease.

Prepared libraries of TCR beta cDNA carried unique molecular identifiers. Input populations of roughly 1 to 11 million T cells gave rise to around 480,000 cDNA molecules. TCRdb itself ran the PCR reads through MiXCR, one entry per CDR3 protein. The table has about 570,000 distinct CDR3 sequences, approximately 31% seen once. V was clipped by 5 bases and J by 0 bases, with 15 bases between them. In germline, CDR1 is SGHAT, CDR2 FQNNGV. The CDR3 runs to 16 residues. This clonotype was counted a few times. No antigen is known for it. The study, taken as a whole, reports: Elevated frequency relative to controls characterized a handful of TRBV segments in patients, TRBV5-6, TRBV5-1 and TRBV20-1 among them.

Material for sequencing was blood. The sequence came from a girl under 18 with multiple sclerosis. This chain connects TRBV11-2 to TRBJ2-3, with D unclear. The CDR3 loop is CASSTGSTPSTDTQYF. CDR3 bases: TGTGCCAGCAGCACGGGTTCGACACCGAGCACAGATACGCAGTATTTT. Using reference TRBV11-2 and TRBJ2-3 for the parts outside the CDR3, the full variable domain is EAGVAQSPRYKIIEKRQSVAFWCNPISGHATLYWYQQILGQGPKLLIQFQNNGVVDDSQLPKDRFSAERLKGVDSTLKIQPAKLEDSAVYLCASSTGSTPSTDTQYFGPGTRLTVL.